This T cell receptor (beta chain) was captured by sequencing in a study of radiotherapy plus CTLA-4 blockade in lung cancer. The CDR3 is made up of 16 amino acids. Germline loops: CDR1 SGHVS, CDR2 FNYEAQ. V was shortened by 5 bases and J by 2 bases, with 15 bases between the two germline ends. Profiling relied on immunoSEQ multiplex PCR, and the TCRdb table lists in-frame clones only, not all of them. Of 120,000 or so clones in the sample, around 89% were seen once. The specimen comprised peripheral blood, sampled from a patient treated with radiotherapy plus ipilimumab. The chain combines TRBV7-6 with TRBJ2-2, with a possible D match to TRBD2 (6 bases). The clonotype comes from a human donor with non-small cell lung cancer that progressed on radiotherapy plus ipilimumab. The CDR3 DNA sequence: TGTGCCAGCAGCCCCCCGGGGGTTACAAACACCGGGGAGCTGTTTTTT. Residues: CASSPPGVTNTGELFF.